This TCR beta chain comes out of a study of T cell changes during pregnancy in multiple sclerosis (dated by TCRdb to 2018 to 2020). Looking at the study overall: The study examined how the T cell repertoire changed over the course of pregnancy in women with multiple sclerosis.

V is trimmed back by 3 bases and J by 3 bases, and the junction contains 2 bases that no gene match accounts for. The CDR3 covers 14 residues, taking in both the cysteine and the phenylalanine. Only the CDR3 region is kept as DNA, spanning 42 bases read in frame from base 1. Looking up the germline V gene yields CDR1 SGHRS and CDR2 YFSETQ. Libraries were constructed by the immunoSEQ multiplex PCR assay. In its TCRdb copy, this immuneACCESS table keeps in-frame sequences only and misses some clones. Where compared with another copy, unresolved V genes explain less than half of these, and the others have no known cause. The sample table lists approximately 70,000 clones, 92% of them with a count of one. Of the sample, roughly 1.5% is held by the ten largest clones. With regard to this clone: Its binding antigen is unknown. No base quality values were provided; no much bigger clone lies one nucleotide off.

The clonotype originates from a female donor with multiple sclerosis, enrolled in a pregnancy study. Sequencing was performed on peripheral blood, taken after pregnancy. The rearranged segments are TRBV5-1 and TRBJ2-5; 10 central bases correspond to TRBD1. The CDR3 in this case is CASSSGTGEETQYF. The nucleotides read TGCGCCAGCAGCTCTGGGACAGGGGAAGAGACCCAGTACTTC.